This record covers a single T cell receptor beta chain. The data were taken from a study of blood T cell repertoires in COVID-19. The table came from immunoSEQ multiplex PCR; TCRdb's copy has only in-frame clones and leaves some out. The repertoire holds 130,000 or so clones, with roughly 80% as singletons. This receptor was taken from a human donor in a cohort sampled during active COVID-19. Sequenced material: peripheral blood.

The CDR3 loop is CATSRVGGSNYGYTF. CDR3 coding DNA: TGTGCCACCAGCAGAGTCGGGGGGTCTAACTATGGCTACACCTTC. J is TRBJ1-2 and V is TRBV15; D may be TRBD1 (5 bases). Per germline, CDR1 LNHNV and CDR2 YYDKDF (reference sequence). V was cut by 1 base and J by 0 bases, with 9 bases left in between. The CDR3 is made up of 15 amino acids.